This T cell receptor beta chain was recovered during a study of OX40 agonist ivuxolimab in advanced cancers. As for the study in general: Dose-escalation patients' cancers were hepatocellular carcinoma, melanoma, renal cell or head and neck cancer. The eligibility criteria allowed prior anti-PD-1, anti-PD-L1 or anti-CTLA-4 therapy, and around 38% had some.

On this clone itself: Antigen unknown.

The CDR3 contains 14 residues. Germline V gene sequence: CDR1 SNHLY, CDR2 FYNNEI. V dropped 6 bases and J dropped 4 bases, with 15 bases sitting between them. Clones were read by immunoSEQ multiplex PCR, and TCRdb kept only the in-frame ones, dropping some. The data show fewer than 70,000 clones, 85% to 90% seen once. Study-wide results and limits: Both CD4+ and CD8+ T cell populations in blood had undergone clonal expansion by week 6 at 0.1 to 3.0 mg/kg. Determination of antigen specificity was not performed for the expanded peripheral T cells.

This TCR derives from an adult with an advanced solid tumor such as melanoma, head and neck, liver or kidney cancer. The specimen was CD4+ or CD8+ T cells sorted from blood, collected in a trial of the OX40 agonist ivuxolimab. The rearrangement links TRBV2 to TRBJ1-2; no definite D call. The CDR3 protein is CASREIRYAYGYTF. The CDR3 DNA reads TGTGCCAGCAGAGAGATCCGGTATGCCTATGGCTACACCTTC.